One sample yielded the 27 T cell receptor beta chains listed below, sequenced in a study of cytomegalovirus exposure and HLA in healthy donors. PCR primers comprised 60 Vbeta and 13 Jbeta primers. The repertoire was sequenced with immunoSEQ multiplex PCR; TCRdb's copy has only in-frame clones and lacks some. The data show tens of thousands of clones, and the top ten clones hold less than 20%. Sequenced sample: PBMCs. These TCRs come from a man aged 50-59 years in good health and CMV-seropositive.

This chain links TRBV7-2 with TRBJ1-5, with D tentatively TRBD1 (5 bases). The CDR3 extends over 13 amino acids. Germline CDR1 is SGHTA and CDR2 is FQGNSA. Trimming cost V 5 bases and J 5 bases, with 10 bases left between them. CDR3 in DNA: TGTGCCAGCAGCGGGGGGAGGGATCAGCCCCAGCATTTT. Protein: CASSGGRDQPQHF.

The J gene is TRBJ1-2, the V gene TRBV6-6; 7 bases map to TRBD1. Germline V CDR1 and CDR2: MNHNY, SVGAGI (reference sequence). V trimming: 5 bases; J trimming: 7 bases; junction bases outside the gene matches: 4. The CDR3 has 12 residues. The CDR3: CASSGDRAGYTF. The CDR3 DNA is TGTGCCAGCAGTGGCGACAGGGCTGGCTACACCTTC.

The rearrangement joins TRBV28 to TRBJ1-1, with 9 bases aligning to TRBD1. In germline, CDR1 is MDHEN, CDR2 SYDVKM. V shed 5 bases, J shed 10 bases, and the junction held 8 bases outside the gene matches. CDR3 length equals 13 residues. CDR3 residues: CASSTPGQGRAFF. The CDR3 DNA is TGTGCCAGCAGTACCCCAGGACAGGGGAGAGCTTTCTTT.

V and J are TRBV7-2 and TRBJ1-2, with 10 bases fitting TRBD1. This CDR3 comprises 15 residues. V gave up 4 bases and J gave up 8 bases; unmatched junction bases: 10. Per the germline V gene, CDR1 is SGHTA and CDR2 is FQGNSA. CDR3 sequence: CASSYGQGVVGGYTF. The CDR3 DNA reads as TGTGCCAGCAGCTACGGACAGGGGGTCGTAGGCGGCTACACCTTC.

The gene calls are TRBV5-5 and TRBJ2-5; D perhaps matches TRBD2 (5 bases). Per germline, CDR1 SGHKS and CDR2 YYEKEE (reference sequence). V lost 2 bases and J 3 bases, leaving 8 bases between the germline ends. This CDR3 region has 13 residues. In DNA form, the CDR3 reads TGTGCCAGCAGCTTTGGAGGTAAAGAGACCCAGTACTTC. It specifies CASSFGGKETQYF.

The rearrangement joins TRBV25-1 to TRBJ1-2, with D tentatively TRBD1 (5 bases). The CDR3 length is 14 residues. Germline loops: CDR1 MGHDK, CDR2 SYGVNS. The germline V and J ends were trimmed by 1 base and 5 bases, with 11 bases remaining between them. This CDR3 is CASSEWWRGYGYTF. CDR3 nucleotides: TGTGCCAGCAGTGAATGGTGGAGGGGTTATGGCTACACCTTC.

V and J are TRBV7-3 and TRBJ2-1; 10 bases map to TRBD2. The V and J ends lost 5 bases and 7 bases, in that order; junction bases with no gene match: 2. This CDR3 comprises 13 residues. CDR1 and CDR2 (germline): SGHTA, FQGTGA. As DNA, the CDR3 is TGTGCCAGCAGCATTAGCGGGAGGAATGAGCAGTTCTTC. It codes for CASSISGRNEQFF.

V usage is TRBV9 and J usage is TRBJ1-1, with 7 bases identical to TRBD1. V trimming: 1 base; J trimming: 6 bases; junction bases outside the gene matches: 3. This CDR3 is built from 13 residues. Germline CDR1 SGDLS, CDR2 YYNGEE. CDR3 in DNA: TGTGCCAGCAGCGTACAGGGGGTTTCTGAAGCTTTCTTT. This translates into CASSVQGVSEAFF.

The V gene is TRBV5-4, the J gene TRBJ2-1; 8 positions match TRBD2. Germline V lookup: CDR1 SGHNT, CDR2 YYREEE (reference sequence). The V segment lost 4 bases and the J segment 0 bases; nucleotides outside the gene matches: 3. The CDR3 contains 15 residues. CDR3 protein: CASSLGTSSYNEQFF. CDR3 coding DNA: TGTGCCAGCAGCCTGGGGACTAGCTCCTACAATGAGCAGTTCTTC.

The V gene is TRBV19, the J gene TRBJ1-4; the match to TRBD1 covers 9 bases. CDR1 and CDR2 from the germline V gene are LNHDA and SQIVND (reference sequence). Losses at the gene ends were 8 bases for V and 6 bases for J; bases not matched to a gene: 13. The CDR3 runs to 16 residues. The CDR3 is CASGKGGTGGDEKLFF. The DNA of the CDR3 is TGTGCCAGTGGGAAGGGGGGCACAGGGGGCGATGAAAAACTGTTTTTT.

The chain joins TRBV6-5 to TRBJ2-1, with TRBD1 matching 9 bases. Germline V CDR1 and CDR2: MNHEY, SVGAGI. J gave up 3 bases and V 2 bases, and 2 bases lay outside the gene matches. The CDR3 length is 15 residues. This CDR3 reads CASSYNRGLYNEQFF. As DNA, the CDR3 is TGTGCCAGCAGTTACAACAGGGGGCTCTACAATGAGCAGTTCTTC.

CDR3: CASSSSLDNEQFF. The CDR3 nucleotides read TGTGCCAGCAGCTCCTCGCTAGACAATGAGCAGTTCTTC. The gene calls are TRBV7-9 and TRBJ2-1; the D is unclear. The CDR3 consists of 13 residues. V dropped 4 bases and J dropped 5 bases, with 9 bases sitting between them. Germline V gives CDR1 SEHNR, CDR2 FQNEAQ (reference sequence).

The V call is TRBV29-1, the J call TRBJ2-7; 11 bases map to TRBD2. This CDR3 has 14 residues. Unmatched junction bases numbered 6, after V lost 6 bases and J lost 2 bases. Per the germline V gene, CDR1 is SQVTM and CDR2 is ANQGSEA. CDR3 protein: CSVALLAGAYEQYF. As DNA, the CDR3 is TGCAGCGTCGCTTTACTAGCGGGAGCCTACGAGCAGTACTTC.

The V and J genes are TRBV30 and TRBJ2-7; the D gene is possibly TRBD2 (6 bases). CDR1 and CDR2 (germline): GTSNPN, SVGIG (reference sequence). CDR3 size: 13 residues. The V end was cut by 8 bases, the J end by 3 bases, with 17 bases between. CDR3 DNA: TGTGCCCACTCAGGGACTGGTCGCTACGAGCAGTACTTC. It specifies CAHSGTGRYEQYF.

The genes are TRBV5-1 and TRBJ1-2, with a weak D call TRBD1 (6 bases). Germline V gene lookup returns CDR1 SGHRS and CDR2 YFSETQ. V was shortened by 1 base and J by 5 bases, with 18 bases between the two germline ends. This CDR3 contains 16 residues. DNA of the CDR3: TGCGCCAGCAGCTTGTCTATAACGGACAGCACTTATGGCTACACCTTC. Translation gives CASSLSITDSTYGYTF.

CDR3 protein: CASSGGGETQYF. The CDR3, as DNA: TGCGCCAGCAGTGGAGGGGGAGAGACCCAGTACTTC. The chain joins TRBV10-2 to TRBJ2-5, with D tentatively TRBD1 (6 bases). CDR3 length equals 12 residues. CDR1 and CDR2 (germline): WSHSY, SAAADI. Trimming left V 4 bases short and J 4 bases short, with 7 bases between.

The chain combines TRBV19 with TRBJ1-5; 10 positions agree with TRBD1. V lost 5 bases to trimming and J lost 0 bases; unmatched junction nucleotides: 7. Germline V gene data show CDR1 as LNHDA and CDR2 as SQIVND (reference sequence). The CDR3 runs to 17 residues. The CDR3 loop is CASSDRGHPISNQPQHF. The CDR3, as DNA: TGTGCCAGTAGTGACAGGGGGCATCCCATTAGCAATCAGCCCCAGCATTTT.

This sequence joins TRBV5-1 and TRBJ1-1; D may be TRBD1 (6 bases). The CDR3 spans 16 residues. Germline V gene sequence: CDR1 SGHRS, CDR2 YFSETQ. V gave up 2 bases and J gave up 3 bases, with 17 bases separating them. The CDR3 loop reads CASSFGQWEVDTEAFF. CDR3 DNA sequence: TGCGCCAGCAGCTTCGGACAGTGGGAAGTGGACACTGAAGCTTTCTTT.

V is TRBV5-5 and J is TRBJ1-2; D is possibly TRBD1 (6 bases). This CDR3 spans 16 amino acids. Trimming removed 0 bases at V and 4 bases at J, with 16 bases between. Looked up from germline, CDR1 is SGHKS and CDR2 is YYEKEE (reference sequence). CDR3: CASSLAWAGVGYGYTF. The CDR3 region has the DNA TGTGCCAGCAGCTTGGCCTGGGCAGGGGTTGGCTATGGCTACACCTTC.

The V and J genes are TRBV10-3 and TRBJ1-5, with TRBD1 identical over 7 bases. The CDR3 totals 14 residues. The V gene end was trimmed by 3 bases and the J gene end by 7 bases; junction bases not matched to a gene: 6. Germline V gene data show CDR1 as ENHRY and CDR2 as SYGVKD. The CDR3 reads CAISDSQGWQPQHF. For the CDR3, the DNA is TGTGCCATCAGTGATTCACAGGGGTGGCAGCCCCAGCATTTT.

The CDR3 spells CSATGQTEAFF. In DNA form, the CDR3 reads TGCAGTGCTACCGGACAGACTGAAGCTTTCTTT. The chain recombines TRBV20-1 with TRBJ1-1; D is perhaps TRBD1 (6 bases). This CDR3 comprises 11 residues. With 4 bases removed from V and 5 bases from J, the gap between germline ends came to 8 bases. The germline gives CDR1 DFQATT, CDR2 SNEGSKA (reference sequence).

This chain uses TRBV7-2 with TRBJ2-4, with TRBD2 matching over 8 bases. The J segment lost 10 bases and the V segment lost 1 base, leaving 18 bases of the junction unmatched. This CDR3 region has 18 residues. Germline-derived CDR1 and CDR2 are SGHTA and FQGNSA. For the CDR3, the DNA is TGTGCCAGCAGCTTAGTAAGGGTAGCTGAAGCGGGAGAATATATTCAGTACTTC. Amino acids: CASSLVRVAEAGEYIQYF.

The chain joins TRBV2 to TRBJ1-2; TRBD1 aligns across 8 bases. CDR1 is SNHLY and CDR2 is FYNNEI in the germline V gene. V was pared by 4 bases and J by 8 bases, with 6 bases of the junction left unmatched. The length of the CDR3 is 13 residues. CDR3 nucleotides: TGTGCCAGCAGTGCGGCAGGGGGCGGGGGCTACACCTTC. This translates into CASSAAGGGGYTF. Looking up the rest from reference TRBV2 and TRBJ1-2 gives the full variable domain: EPEVTQTPSHQVTQMGQEVILRCVPISNHLYFYWYRQILGQKVEFLVSFYNNEISEKSEIFDDQFSVERPDGSNFTLKIRSTKLEDSAMYFCASSAAGGGGYTFGSGTRLTVV.

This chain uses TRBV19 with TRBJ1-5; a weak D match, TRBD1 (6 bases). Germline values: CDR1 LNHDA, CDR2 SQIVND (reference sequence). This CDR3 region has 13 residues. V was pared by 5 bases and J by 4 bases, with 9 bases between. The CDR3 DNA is TGTGCCAGTAGTGGGACACTAAATCAGCCCCAGCATTTT. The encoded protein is CASSGTLNQPQHF.

The CDR3 is CASSYGGNNYGYTF. CDR3 sequence (DNA): TGTGCCAGCAGTTACGGGGGCAACAACTATGGCTACACCTTC. The chain combines TRBV6-5 with TRBJ1-2; tentative D call: TRBD1 (6 bases). CDR1 and CDR2 (germline): MNHEY, SVGAGI. V was clipped by 2 bases and J by 2 bases, with 9 bases between them. CDR3 length: 14 amino acids.

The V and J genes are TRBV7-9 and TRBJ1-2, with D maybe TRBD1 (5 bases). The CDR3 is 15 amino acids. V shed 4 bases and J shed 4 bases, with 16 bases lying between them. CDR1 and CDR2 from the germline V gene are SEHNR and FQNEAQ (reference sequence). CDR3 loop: CASSSMTTEPYGYTF. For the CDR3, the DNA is TGTGCCAGCAGCTCAATGACGACAGAACCCTATGGCTACACCTTC.

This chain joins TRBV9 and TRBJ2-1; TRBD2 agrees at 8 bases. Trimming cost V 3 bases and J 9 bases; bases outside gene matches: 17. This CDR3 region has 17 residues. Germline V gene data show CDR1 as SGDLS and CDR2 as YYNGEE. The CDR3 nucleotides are TGTGCCAGCAGCGGACTAGTAAGAGCGGGAGCCGCGGGTGAGCAGTTCTTC. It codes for CASSGLVRAGAAGEQFF.